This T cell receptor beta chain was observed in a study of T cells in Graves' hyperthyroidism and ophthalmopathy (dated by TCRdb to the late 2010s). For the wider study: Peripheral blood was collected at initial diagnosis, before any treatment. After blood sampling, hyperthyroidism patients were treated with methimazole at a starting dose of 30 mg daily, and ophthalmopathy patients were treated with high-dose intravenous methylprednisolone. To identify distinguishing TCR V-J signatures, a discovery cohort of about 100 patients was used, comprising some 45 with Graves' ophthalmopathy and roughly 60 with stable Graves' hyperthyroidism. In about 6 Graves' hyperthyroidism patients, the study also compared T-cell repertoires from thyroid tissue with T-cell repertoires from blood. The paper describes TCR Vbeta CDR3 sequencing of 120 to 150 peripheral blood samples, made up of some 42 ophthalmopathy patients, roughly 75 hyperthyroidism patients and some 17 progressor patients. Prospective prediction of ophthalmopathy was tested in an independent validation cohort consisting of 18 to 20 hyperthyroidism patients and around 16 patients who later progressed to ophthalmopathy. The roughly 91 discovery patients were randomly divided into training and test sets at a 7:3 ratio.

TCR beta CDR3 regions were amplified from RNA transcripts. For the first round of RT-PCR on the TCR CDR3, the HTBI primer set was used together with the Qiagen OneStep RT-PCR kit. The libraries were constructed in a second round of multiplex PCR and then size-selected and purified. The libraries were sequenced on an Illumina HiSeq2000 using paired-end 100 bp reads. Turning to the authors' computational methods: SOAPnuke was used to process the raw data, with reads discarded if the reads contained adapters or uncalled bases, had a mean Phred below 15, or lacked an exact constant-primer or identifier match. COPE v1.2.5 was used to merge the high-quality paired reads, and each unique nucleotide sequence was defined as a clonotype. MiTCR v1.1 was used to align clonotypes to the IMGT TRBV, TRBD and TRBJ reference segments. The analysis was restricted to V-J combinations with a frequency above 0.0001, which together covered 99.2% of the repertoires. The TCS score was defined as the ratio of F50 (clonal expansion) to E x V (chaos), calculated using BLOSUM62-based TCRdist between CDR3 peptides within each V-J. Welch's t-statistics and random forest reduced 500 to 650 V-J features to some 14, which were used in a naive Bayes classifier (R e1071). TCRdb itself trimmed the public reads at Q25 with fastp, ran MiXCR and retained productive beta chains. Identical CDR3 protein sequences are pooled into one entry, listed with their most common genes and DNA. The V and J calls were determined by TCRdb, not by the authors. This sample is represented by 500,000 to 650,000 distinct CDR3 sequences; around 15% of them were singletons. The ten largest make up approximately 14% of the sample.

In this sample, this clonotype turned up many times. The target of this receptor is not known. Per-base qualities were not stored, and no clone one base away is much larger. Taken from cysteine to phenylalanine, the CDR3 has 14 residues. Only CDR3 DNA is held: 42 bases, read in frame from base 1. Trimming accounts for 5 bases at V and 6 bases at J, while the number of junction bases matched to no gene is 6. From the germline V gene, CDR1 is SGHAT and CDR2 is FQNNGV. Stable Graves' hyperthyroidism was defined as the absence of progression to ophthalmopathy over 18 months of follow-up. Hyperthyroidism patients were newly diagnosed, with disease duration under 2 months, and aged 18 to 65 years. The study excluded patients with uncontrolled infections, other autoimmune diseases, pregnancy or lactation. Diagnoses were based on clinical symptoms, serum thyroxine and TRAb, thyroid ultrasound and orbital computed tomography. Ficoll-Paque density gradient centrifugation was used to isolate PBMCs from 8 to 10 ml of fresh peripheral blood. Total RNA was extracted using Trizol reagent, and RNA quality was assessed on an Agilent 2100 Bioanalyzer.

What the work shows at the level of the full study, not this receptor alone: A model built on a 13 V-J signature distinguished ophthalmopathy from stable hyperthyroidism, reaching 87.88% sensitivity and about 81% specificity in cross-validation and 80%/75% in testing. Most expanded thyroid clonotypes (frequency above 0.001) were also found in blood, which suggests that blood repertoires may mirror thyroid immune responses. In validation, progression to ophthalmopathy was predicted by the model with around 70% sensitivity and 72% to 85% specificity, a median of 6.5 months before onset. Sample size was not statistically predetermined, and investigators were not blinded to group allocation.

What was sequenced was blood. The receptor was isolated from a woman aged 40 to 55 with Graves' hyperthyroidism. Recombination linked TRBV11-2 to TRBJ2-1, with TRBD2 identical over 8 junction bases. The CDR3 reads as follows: CASSIRLASNEQFF. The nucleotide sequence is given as TGTGCCAGCAGCATACGACTAGCGAGCAATGAGCAGTTCTTC.